This T cell receptor beta chain was sequenced in a study of T cell changes during pregnancy in multiple sclerosis. Looked up from germline, CDR1 is SGHKS and CDR2 is YYEKEE (reference sequence). The CDR3 loop spans 17 amino acids. V gave up 1 base and J gave up 2 bases; unmatched junction bases: 9. The data were produced by immunoSEQ multiplex PCR, yet TCRdb's version contains in-frame clones alone and is incomplete. The sample has over 35,000 clones, roughly 93% seen once. The starting material was CD8+ T cells from peripheral blood mononuclear cells, obtained in the third trimester of pregnancy. The clonotype comes from a female donor with multiple sclerosis, enrolled in a pregnancy study. The genes are TRBV5-5 and TRBJ2-3; 8 positions match TRBD1. CDR3 residues: CASSLLRTGSLTDTQYF. The DNA of the CDR3 is TGTGCCAGCAGCTTGCTCCGGACAGGGTCCCTCACAGATACGCAGTATTTT.